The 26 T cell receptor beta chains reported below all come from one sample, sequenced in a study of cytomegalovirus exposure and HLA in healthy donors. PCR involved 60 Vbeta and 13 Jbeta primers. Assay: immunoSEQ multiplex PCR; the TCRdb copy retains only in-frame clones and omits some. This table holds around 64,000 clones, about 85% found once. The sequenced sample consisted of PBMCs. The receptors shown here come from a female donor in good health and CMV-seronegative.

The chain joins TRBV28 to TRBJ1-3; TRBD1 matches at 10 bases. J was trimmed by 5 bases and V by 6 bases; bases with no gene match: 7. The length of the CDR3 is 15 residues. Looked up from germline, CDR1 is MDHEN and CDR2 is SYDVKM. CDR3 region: CASSLRGQGRNTIYF. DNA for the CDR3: TGTGCCAGCAGCCTCCGGGGACAGGGGAGAAACACCATATATTTT.

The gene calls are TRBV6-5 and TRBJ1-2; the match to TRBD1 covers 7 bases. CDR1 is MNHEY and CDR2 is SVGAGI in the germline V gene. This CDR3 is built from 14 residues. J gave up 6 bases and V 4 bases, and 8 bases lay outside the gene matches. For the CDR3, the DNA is TGTGCCAGCAGTTCTACCGACAGGGTTGATGGCTACACCTTC. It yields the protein CASSSTDRVDGYTF.

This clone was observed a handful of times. The DNA of the CDR3 is TGTGCCTCCCAAGGAAACAGCTACTACGAGCAGTACTTC. Amino acid sequence: CASQGNSYYEQYF. The genes are TRBV6-5 and TRBJ2-7; D is ambiguous. This CDR3 is built from 13 residues. V was trimmed by 11 bases and J by 3 bases, leaving 17 bases between them. Germline V gene sequence: CDR1 MNHEY, CDR2 SVGAGI.

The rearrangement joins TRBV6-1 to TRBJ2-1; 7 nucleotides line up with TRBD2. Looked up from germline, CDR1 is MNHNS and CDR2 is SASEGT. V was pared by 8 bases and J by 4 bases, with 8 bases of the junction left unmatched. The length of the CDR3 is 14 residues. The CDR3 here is CASRILGGYNEQFF. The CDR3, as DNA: TGTGCCAGCCGGATTCTGGGGGGGTACAATGAGCAGTTCTTC.

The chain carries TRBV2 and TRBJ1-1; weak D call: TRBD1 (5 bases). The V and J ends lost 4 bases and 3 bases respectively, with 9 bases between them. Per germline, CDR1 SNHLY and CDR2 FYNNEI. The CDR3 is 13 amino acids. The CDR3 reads CASSGGGDTEAFF. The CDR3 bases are TGTGCCAGCAGTGGGGGGGGAGACACTGAAGCTTTCTTT.

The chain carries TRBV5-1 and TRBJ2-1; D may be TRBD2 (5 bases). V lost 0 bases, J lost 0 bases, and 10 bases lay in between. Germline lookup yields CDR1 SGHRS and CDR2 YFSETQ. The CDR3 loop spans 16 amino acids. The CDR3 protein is CASSLGSGNSYNEQFF. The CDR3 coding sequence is TGCGCCAGCAGCTTGGGATCGGGAAACTCCTACAATGAGCAGTTCTTC.

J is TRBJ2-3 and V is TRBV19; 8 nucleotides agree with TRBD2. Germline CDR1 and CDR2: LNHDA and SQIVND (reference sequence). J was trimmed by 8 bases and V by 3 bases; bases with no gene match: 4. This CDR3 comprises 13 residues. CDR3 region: CASSIGAGGTQYF. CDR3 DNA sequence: TGTGCCAGTAGTATTGGTGCGGGAGGTACGCAGTATTTT.

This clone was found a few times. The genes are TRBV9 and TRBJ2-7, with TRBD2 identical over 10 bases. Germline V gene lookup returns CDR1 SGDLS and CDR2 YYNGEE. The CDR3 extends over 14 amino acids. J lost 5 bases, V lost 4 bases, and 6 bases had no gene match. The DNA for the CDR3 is TGTGCCAGCAGCCCTCTAGCGGGAGTCAACGAGCAGTACTTC. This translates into CASSPLAGVNEQYF. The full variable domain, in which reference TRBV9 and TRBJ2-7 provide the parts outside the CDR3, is DSGVTQTPKHLITATGQRVTLRCSPRSGDLSVYWYQQSLDQGLQFLIQYYNGEERAKGNILERFSAQQFPDLHSELNLSSLELGDSALYFCASSPLAGVNEQYFGPGTRLTVT.

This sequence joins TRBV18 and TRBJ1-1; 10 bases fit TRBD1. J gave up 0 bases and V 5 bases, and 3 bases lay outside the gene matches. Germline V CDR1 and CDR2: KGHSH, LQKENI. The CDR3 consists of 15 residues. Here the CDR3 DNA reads TGTGCCAGCTCAGCGACAGGGGGCCTGAACACTGAAGCTTTCTTT. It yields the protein CASSATGGLNTEAFF.

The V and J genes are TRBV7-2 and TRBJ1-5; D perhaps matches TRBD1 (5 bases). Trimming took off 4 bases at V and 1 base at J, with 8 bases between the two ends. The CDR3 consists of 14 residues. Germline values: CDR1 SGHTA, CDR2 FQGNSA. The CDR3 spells CASSSGLSNQPQHF. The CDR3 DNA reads TGTGCCAGCAGCTCGGGACTGAGCAATCAGCCCCAGCATTTT.

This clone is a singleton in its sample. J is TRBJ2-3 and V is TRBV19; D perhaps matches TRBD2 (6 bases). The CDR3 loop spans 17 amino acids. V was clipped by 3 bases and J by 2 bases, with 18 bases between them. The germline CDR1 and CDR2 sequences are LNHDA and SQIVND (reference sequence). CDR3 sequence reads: CASSMEGVSRPTDTQYF. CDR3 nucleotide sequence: TGTGCCAGTAGTATGGAGGGAGTTAGTCGACCCACAGATACGCAGTATTTT.

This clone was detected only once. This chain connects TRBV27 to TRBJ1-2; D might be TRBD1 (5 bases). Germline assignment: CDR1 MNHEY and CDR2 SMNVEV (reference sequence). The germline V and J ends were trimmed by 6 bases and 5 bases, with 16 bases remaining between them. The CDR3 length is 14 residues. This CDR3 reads CASSQREGLYGYTF. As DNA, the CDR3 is TGTGCCAGCAGCCAGCGGGAGGGACTTTATGGCTACACCTTC.

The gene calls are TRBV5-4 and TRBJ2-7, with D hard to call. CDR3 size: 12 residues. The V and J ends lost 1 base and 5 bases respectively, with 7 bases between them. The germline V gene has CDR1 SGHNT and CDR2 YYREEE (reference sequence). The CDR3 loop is CASSLRGHEQYF. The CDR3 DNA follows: TGTGCCAGCAGCTTGAGAGGCCACGAGCAGTACTTC.

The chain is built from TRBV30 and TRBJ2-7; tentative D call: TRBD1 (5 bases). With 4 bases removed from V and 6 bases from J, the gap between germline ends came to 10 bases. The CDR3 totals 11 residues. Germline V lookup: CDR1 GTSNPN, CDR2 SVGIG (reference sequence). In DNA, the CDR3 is TGTGCCTGGATGGGGCGCGGCGAGCAGTACTTC. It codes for CAWMGRGEQYF.

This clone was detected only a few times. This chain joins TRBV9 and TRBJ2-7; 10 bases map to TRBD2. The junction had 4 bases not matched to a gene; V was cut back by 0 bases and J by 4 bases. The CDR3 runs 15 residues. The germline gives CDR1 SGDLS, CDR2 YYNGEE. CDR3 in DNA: TGTGCCAGCAGCGTAGCTTCGACTAGCGGGTACGAGCAGTACTTC. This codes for CASSVASTSGYEQYF.

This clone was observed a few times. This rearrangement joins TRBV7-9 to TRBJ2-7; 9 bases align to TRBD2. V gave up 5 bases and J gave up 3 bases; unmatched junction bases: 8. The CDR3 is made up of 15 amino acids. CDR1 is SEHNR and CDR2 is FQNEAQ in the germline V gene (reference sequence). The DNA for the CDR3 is TGTGCCAGCAGCCTTACAGGGACTAGCCGCTACGAGCAGTACTTC. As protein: CASSLTGTSRYEQYF.

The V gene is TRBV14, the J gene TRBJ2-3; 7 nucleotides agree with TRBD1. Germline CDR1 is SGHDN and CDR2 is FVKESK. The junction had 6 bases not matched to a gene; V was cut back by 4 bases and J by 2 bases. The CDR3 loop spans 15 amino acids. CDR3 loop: CASSPTGWNTDTQYF. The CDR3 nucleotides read TGTGCCAGCAGCCCGACAGGGTGGAACACAGATACGCAGTATTTT.

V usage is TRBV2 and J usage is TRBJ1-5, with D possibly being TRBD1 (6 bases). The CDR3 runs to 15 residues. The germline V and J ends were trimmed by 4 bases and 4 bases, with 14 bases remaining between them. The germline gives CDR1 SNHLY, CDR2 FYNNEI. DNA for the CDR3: TGTGCCAGCAGTGCCCGGGACACAATAAATCAGCCCCAGCATTTT. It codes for CASSARDTINQPQHF.

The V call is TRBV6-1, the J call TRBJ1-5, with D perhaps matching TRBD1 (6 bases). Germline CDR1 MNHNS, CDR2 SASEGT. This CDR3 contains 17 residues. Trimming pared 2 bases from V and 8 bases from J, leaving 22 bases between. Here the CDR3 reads CASSERPGTTGNKPQHF. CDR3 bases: TGTGCCAGCAGTGAAAGACCCGGGACAACTGGGAATAAGCCCCAGCATTTT.

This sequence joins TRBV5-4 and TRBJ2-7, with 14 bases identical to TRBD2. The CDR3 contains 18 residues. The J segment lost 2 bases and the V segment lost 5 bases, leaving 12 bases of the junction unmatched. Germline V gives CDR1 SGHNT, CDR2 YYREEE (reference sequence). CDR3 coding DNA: TGTGCCAGCAGTCTAGCCGGACTAGCGGGGGGACATACCTACGAGCAGTACTTC. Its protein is CASSLAGLAGGHTYEQYF.

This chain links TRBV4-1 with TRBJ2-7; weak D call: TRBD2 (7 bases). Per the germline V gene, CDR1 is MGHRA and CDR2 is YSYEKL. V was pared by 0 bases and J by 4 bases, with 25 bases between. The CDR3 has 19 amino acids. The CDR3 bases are TGCGCCAGCAGCCAAGATCGGATACGACAAAGGGGGGGATATTACGAGCAGTACTTC. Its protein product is CASSQDRIRQRGGYYEQYF.

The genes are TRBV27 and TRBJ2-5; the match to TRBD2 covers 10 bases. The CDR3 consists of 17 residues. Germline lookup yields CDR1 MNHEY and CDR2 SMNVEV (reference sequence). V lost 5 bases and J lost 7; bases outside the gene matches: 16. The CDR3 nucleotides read TGTGCCAGCAGTGCCGGGACTAGCGAGAACCGCGAGTTGACCCAGTACTTC. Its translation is CASSAGTSENRELTQYF.

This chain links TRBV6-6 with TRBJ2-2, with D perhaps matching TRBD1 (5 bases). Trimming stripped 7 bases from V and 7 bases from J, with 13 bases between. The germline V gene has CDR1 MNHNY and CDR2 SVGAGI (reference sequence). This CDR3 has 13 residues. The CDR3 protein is CASTPLGVGELFF. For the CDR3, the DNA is TGTGCCAGCACCCCTTTAGGGGTCGGGGAGCTGTTTTTT.

CDR3 nucleotide sequence: TGTGCCAGCAGTAGGGACAGGACCTACGAGCAGTACTTC. Amino acids: CASSRDRTYEQYF. This sequence joins TRBV27 and TRBJ2-7, with TRBD1 matching over 8 bases. The CDR3 contains 13 residues. Losses at the gene ends were 5 bases for V and 2 bases for J; bases not matched to a gene: 2. Germline-derived CDR1 and CDR2 are MNHEY and SMNVEV (reference sequence).

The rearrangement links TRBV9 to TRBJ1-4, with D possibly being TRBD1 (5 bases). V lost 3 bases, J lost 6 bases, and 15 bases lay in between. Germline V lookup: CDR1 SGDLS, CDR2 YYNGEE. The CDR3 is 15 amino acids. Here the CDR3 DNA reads TGTGCCAGCAGCGGGGGGGTGGGGGGACATGAAAAACTGTTTTTT. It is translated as CASSGGVGGHEKLFF.

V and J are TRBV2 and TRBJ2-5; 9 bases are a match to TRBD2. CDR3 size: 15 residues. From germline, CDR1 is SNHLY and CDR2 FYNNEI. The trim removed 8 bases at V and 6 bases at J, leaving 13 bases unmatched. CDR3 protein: CASGAAGGPKKTQYF. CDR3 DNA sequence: TGTGCCAGCGGCGCCGCGGGAGGGCCAAAAAAGACCCAGTACTTC.